The present T cell receptor (beta chain) was sequenced within a study of blood T cell repertoires in COVID-19 (TCRdb year 2020). In terms of the full investigation: The collaborator samples originated in the United States, Italy and Spain and spanned the acute and convalescent phases of COVID-19. A freely available public database, intended as a resource for researchers studying the immune response to SARS-CoV-2, is where the repertoires were released. Nearly every sample came with metadata listing a de-identified subject ID, COVID-19 status, age in years and sex. Where HLA class I and class II types were available, the types were taken from metadata supplied by the sample provider, not from assay-based typing. The material from the prospective study consisted of cDNA or gDNA derived from T cells, B-cell-depleted T cells, or PBMCs. Samples came from the ongoing ImmuneRACE study (first 160 participants) plus 1,254 subjects from 6 global collaborators. Subjects who had been exposed to COVID-19, were actively infected with it, or had recovered from it provided the deeply sampled blood TCRbeta repertoires that made up the dataset. Points the paper makes about the study in general: How much clinical and demographic metadata was included differed by source and by participant, and the metadata was provided uncurated.

The immunoSEQ Assay, a bias-controlled multiplex PCR, was used to amplify TCRbeta CDR3 regions from genomic DNA. In the authors' own workflow: Nucleated cell counts per sample were estimated from amplification of reference gene primers within the assay. To quantify the absolute abundance of each unique TCRbeta CDR3 rearrangement, sequence reads were collapsed and filtered. Productive Simpson clonality was computed per sample as the square root of Simpson's diversity index over productive rearrangements. TCRdb retrieved this table from immuneACCESS and kept in-frame rearrangements only. Not all clones are present; in checked studies, unresolved V genes account for under half, and no reason is known for the remainder. That table is the source of V, J and clone size, and D and trimming were worked out from the DNA. This sample gives about 220,000 clones in total; about 87% of them show up just once. The leading ten clones occupy approximately 2.5% of the sample.

After removal of 5 bases from V and 9 bases from J, the junction retains 15 bases not matched to a gene. Its CDR3 holds 16 amino acids, cysteine through phenylalanine. Left in the record is the CDR3 DNA by itself, 48 bases read in frame from the first base. Per the germline V gene (reference sequence), LNHNV is the CDR1 and YYDKDF is the CDR2. About this clone itself: What this receptor recognizes is not known. There are no base qualities to consult, and no much larger clone falls within one base.

Enrolling through a virtual design, the prospective study's participants ranged in age from roughly 18 to 95 years and lived across about two dozen United States geographic areas. In the prospective study, participants were assigned to cohorts based on the clinical history participants reported in a screening survey and a study questionnaire. Mobile phlebotomists in the prospective study collected whole blood, serum and a nasopharyngeal or oropharyngeal swab from every participant. Over an approximately two-month period, participants in the prospective study had the option of providing additional blood draws and questionnaires. Before DNA extraction, blood samples from the prospective study were shipped at room temperature or frozen.

The rearrangement combines TRBV15 with TRBJ2-3; TRBD1 agrees with 9 junctional bases. The clonotype originates from a woman aged 40 to 50 with acute COVID-19. Sequences were obtained from PBMCs or T cells enriched from blood (not recorded which). CDR3 protein: CATSGVGQGIQGTQYF. The sequence in DNA is TGTGCCACCAGCGGGGTAGGACAGGGGATTCAGGGCACGCAGTATTTT.